This TCR beta chain was identified in a study of identical twins. This clonotype appeared a few times. Its antigen is unidentified. Every sampled donor was Caucasian and healthy. Each cDNA held unique molecular identifiers, and template switching gave it a universal primer site. TCRdb analysed the 5' RACE reads with MiXCR anew, one entry per CDR3 protein. The sample has approximately 500,000 distinct CDR3 sequences, 20% to 25% seen once. Overall study findings and caveats: Interpretation of the results relied on cross-sectional statistical analysis and not on following the same donors.

The sample was also linked to a second study, of T cells expressing NK-cell markers. That paper adds: Clones of NKG2C+ T cells that had expanded were of unclear HCMV specificity.

This sequence was found in a woman in her late teens or twenties in good health. The sequenced sample was CD4+ T cells sorted from blood.

CDR3: CASSKKMGPLNYGYTF. In nucleotides, the CDR3 is TGTGCCAGCAGCAAAAAGATGGGACCGCTTAACTATGGCTACACCTTC. V usage is TRBV3-1 and J usage is TRBJ1-2; the D gene is possibly TRBD1 (5 bases). CDR3 size: 16 residues. Germline V gene lookup returns CDR1 LGHDT and CDR2 YNNKEL (reference sequence). V shed 5 bases and J shed 1 base, with 17 bases lying between them.